This T cell receptor beta chain was captured by sequencing in a study of monozygotic twins with inflammatory bowel disease. The CDR3 is 12 residues long. CDR1 is SQVTM and CDR2 is ANQGSEA in the germline V gene. cDNA encoding TCRalpha and TCRbeta underwent two nested PCRs of roughly 16 and 10 cycles, each of which was followed by bead purification. One entry per CDR3 protein, without DNA, is what TCRdb gives after re-calling the 5' RACE reads. This listing includes around 400,000 distinct CDR3 sequences. The receptor was isolated from a human donor with ulcerative colitis or Crohn's disease, or a healthy co-twin of an affected twin (not recorded which). Source material: blood. This chain joins TRBV29-1 and TRBJ1-1; TCRdb's D call, TRBD1, is unchecked because there is no DNA. CDR3 protein: CSGGQGLSEAFF.